Detailed here is one T cell receptor beta chain. The target antigen is unknown. The V end was cut by 2 bases, the J end by 3 bases, with 5 bases between. The V gene's germline CDR1 is WNHNN and CDR2 SYGVQD (reference sequence). This CDR3 has 14 residues. Stated treatment: approximately 11-day PBMC culture with coronavirus spike peptide pools or control peptides (ViraFEST assay). Cultures of PBMCs, about 2 million per well, were set up with 9 to 10 IU/ml IL-2 and 8 to 10 ug/ml peptide pools. The Oncomine TCR Beta short-read assay was what sequenced the DNA obtained from cultured CD4+ T cells. From cultured CD4+ T cells, genomic DNA was extracted. TCRdb ran MiXCR on the PCR reads and lists one entry per CDR3 protein. Of about 20,000 distinct CDR3 sequences listed, approximately 48% are singletons. The data belong to a study of vaccination and CD4 T cells after COVID-19.

This TCR was sampled from a human donor who had recovered from COVID-19. The sample taken for sequencing was CD4+ T cells from blood, cultured in vitro. This chain uses TRBV10-1 with TRBJ2-6; no firm D call. As DNA, the CDR3 is TGCGCCAGCAGTGAGGGGCATGGGGCCAACGTCCTGACTTTC. It is translated as CASSEGHGANVLTF.